This TCR beta chain was captured in a study of blood T cell repertoires in COVID-19. Libraries were prepared by immunoSEQ multiplex PCR; TCRdb keeps only in-frame clonotypes and omits some of them. The data show some 200,000 clones, over 80% seen once. V was pared by 5 bases and J by 9 bases, with 5 bases of the junction left unmatched. The CDR3 spans 11 residues. Germline V gene data show CDR1 as DFQATT and CDR2 as SNEGSKA (reference sequence). The rearrangement joins TRBV20-1 to TRBJ2-7; 9 bases fit TRBD2. The sequence came from a woman aged 40-49 years with acute or convalescent COVID-19. The sample was peripheral blood. The CDR3 loop is CSAPRREGQYF. Written as DNA, the CDR3 is TGCAGTGCTCCAAGGCGGGAGGGGCAGTACTTC.